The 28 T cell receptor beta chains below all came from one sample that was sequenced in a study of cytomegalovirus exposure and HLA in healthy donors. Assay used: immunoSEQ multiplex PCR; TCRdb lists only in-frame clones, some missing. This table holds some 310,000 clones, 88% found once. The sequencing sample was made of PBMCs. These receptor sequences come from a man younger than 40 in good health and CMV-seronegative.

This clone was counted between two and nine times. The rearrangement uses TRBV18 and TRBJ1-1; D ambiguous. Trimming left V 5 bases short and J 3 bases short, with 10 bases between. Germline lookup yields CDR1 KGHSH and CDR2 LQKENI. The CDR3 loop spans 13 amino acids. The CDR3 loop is CASSITRDTEAFF. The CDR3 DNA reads TGTGCCAGCTCAATTACACGGGACACTGAAGCTTTCTTT.

The CDR3 is CASSPRAGGIATEAFF. CDR3 coding DNA: TGTGCCAGCAGCCCAAGGGCAGGGGGCATTGCCACTGAAGCTTTCTTT. The chain couples TRBV7-2 to TRBJ1-1, with 8 bases identical to TRBD1. Trimming removed 5 bases from V and 4 bases from J; junction bases left unmatched: 12. There are 16 residues in the CDR3. The germline V gene encodes CDR1 SGHTA and CDR2 FQGNSA. Looking up the rest from reference TRBV7-2 and TRBJ1-1 gives the full variable domain: GAGVSQSPSNKVTEKGKDVELRCDPISGHTALYWYRQSLGQGLEFLIYFQGNSAPDKSGLPSDRFSAERTGGSVSTLTIQRTQQEDSAVYLCASSPRAGGIATEAFFGQGTRLTVV.

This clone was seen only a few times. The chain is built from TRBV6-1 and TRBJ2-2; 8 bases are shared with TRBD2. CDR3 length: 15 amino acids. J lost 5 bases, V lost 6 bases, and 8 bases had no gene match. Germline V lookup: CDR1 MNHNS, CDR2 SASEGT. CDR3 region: CASSGRTGGTGELFF. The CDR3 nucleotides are TGTGCCAGCAGCGGCCGGACGGGAGGGACCGGGGAGCTGTTTTTT.

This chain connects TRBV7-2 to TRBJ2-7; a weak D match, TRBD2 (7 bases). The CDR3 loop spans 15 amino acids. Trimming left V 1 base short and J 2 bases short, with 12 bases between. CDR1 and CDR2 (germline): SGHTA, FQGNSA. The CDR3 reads CASSLGGGGPYEQYF. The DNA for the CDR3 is TGTGCCAGCAGCTTAGGAGGGGGGGGCCCCTACGAGCAGTACTTC.

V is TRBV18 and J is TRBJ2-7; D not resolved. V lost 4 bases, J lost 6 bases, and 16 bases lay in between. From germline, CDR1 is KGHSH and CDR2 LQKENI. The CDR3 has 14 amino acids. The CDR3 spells CASSLTVQNREQYF. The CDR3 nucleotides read TGTGCCAGCTCACTCACCGTACAAAACCGCGAGCAGTACTTC.

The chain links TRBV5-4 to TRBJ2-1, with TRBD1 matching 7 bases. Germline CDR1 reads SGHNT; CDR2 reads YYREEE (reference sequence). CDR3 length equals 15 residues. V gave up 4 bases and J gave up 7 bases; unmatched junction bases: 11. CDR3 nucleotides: TGTGCCAGCAGCCGAGGGGGCGGCGCGAGGAATGAGCAGTTCTTC. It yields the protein CASSRGGGARNEQFF.

The CDR3 DNA is TGCGCCAGCAGCCTCGGGTTGGACATTCAGTACTTC. This codes for CASSLGLDIQYF. This sequence joins TRBV10-2 and TRBJ2-4; D gene uncertain. Looked up from germline, CDR1 is WSHSY and CDR2 is SAAADI. Trimming cost V 6 bases and J 8 bases, with 11 bases left between them. The CDR3 length is 12 residues.

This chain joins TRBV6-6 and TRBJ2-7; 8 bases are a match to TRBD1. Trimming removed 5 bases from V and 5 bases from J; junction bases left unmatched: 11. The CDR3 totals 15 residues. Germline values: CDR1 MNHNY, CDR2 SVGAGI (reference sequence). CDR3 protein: CASSAPRGLPNEQYF. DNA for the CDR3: TGTGCCAGCAGTGCACCCAGGGGGCTTCCTAACGAGCAGTACTTC.

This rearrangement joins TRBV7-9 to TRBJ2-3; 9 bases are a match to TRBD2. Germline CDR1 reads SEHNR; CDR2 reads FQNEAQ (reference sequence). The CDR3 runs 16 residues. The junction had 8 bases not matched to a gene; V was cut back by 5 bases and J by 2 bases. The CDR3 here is CASSTERGDFTDTQYF. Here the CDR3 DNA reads TGTGCCAGCAGCACTGAGCGGGGGGATTTCACAGATACGCAGTATTTT.

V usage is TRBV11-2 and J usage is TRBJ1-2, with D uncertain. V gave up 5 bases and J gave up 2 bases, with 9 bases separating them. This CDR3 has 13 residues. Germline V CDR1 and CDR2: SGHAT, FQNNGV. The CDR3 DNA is TGTGCCAGCAGCCCTCAGGTGAACTATGGCTACACCTTC. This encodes CASSPQVNYGYTF. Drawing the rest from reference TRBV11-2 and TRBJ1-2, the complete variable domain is EAGVAQSPRYKIIEKRQSVAFWCNPISGHATLYWYQQILGQGPKLLIQFQNNGVVDDSQLPKDRFSAERLKGVDSTLKIQPAKLEDSAVYLCASSPQVNYGYTFGSGTRLTVV.

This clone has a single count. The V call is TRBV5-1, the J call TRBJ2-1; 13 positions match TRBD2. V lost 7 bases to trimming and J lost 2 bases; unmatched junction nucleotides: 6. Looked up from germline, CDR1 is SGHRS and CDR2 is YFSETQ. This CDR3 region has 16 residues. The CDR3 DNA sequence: TGCGCCAGCTGCCAGACTAGCGGGGGGACCTACAATGAGCAGTTCTTC. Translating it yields CASCQTSGGTYNEQFF.

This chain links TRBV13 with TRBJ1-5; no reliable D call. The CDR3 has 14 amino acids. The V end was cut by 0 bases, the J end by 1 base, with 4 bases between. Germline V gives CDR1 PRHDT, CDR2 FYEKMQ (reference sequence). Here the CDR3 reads CASSLGGSNQPQHF. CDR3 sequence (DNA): TGTGCCAGCAGCTTAGGCGGGAGCAATCAGCCCCAGCATTTT.

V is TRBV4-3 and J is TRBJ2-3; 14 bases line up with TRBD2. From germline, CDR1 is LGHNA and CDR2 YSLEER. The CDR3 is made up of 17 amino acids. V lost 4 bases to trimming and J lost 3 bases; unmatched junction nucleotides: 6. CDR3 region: CASSRGTSGGGTDTQYF. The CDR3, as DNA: TGCGCCAGCAGCCGAGGGACTAGCGGGGGAGGTACAGATACGCAGTATTTT.

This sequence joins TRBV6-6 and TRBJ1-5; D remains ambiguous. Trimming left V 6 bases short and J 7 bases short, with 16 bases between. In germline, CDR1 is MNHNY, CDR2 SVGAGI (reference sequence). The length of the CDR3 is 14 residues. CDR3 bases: TGTGCCAGCAGACTCTCCAGTGGCGGCCAGCCCCAGCATTTT. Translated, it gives CASRLSSGGQPQHF.

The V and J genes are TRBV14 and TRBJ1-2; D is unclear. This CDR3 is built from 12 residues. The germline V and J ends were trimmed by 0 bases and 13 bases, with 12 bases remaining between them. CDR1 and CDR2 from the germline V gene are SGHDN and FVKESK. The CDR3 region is CASSQEPSKRTF. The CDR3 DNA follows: TGTGCCAGCAGCCAAGAACCCTCAAAGCGCACCTTC.

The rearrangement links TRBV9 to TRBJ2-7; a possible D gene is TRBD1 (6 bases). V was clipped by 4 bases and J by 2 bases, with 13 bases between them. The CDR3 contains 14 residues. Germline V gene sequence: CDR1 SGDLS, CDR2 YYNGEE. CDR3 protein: CASSHGQSTYEQYF. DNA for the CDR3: TGTGCCAGCAGCCATGGACAGTCAACCTACGAGCAGTACTTC.

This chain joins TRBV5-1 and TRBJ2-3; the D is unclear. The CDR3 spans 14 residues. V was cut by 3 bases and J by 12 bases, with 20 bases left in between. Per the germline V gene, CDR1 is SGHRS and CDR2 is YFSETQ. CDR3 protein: CASSSAALHSLQYF. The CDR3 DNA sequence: TGCGCCAGCAGCTCCGCGGCCCTCCACTCCCTCCAGTATTTT.

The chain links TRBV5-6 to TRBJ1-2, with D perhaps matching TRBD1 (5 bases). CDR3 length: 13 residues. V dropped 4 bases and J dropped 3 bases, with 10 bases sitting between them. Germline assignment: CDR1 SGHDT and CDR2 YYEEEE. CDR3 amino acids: CASSDGGYYGYTF. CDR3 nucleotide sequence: TGTGCCAGCAGCGATGGGGGGTACTATGGCTACACCTTC.

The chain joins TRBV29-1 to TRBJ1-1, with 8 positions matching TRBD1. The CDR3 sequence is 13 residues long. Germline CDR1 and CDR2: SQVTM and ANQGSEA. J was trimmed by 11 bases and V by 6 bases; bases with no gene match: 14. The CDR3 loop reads CSVEQGVRVDAFF. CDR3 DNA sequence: TGCAGCGTGGAACAGGGGGTTCGGGTTGATGCTTTCTTT.

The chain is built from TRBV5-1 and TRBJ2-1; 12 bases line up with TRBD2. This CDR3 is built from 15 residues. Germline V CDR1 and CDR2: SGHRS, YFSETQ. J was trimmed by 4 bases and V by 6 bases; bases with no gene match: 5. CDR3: CASNVLAGGYNEQFF. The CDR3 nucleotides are TGCGCCAGCAACGTTCTAGCGGGGGGGTACAATGAGCAGTTCTTC. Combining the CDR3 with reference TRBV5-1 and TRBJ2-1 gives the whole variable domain KAGVTQTPRYLIKTRGQQVTLSCSPISGHRSVSWYQQTPGQGLQFLFEYFSETQRNKGNFPGRFSGRQFSNSRSEMNVSTLELGDSALYLCASNVLAGGYNEQFFGPGTRLTVL.

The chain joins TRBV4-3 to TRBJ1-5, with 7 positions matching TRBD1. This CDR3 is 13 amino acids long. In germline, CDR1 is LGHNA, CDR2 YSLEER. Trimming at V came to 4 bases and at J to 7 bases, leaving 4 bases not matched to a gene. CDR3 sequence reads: CASSPDRAQPQHF. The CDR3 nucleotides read TGCGCCAGCAGCCCCGACAGGGCACAGCCCCAGCATTTT.

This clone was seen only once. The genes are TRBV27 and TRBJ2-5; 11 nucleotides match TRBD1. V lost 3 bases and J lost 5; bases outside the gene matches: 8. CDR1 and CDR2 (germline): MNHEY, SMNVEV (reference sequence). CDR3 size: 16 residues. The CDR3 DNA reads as TGTGCCAGCAGTTTTCGGGGACAGGGGGGAGGGGAGACCCAGTACTTC. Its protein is CASSFRGQGGGETQYF.

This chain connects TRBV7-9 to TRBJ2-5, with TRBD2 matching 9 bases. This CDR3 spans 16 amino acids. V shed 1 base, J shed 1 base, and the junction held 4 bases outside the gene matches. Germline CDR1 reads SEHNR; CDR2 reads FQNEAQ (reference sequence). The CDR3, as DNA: TGTGCCAGCAGCTTAGGGGTTAGCGGGGGCCAAGAGACCCAGTACTTC. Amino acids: CASSLGVSGGQETQYF. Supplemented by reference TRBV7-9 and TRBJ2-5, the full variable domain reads DTGVSQNPRHKITKRGQNVTFRCDPISEHNRLYWYRQTLGQGPEFLTYFQNEAQLEKSRLLSDRFSAERPKGSFSTLEIQRTEQGDSAMYLCASSLGVSGGQETQYFGPGTRLLVL.

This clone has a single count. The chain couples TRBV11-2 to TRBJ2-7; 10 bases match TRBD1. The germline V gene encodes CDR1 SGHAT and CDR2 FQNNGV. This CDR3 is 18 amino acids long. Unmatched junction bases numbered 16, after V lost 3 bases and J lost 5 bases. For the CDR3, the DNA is TGTGCCAGCAGCTTTTTTATGAGCCGAGGGGACAGGGGCCACGAGCAGTACTTC. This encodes CASSFFMSRGDRGHEQYF.

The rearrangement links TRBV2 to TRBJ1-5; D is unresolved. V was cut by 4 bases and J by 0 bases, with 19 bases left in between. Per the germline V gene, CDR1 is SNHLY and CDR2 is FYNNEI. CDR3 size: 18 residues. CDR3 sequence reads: CASSARQQRQYSNQPQHF. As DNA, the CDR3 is TGTGCCAGCAGTGCCCGACAACAACGGCAATATAGCAATCAGCCCCAGCATTTT.

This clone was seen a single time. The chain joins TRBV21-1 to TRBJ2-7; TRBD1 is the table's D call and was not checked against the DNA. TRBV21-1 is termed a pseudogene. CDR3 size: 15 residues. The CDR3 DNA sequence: TGTGCCAGCAGCAAAGCTTGGCAGGGGGAATACGAGCAGTACTTC. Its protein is CASSKAWQGEYEQYF.

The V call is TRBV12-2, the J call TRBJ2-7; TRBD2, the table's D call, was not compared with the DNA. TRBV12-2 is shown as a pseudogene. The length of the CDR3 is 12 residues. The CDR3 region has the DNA TGTGCAAGTCGCTTTACTAACTACGAGCAGTACTTC. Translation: CASRFTNYEQYF.

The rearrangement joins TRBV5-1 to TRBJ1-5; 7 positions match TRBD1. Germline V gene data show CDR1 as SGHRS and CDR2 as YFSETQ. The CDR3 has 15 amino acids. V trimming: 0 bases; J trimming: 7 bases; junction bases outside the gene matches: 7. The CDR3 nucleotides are TGCGCCAGCAGCTTGGTAGGGACAGTAGGACAGCCCCAGCATTTT. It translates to CASSLVGTVGQPQHF.